This T cell receptor (beta chain) comes out of a study of tumor-infiltrating lymphocytes in localized non-small cell lung cancer. Study overall: From each patient, both tumor and uninvolved lung, non-adjacent to tumor, were sampled.

Profiled with immunoSEQ multiplex PCR; TCRdb holds only in-frame clones, not every one. Seen here are 5,200 or so clones, 66% observed once, and the top ten hold 50% to 75%. V trimming: 3 bases; J trimming: 1 base; junction bases outside the gene matches: 4. CDR3 size: 15 residues. CDR1 and CDR2 from the germline V gene are SGHDT and YYEEEE. The V and J genes are TRBV5-6 and TRBJ1-5, with 7 bases identical to TRBD1. Specimen: lung tumor tissue. The receptor's source is a human donor with non-small cell lung cancer. CDR3 amino acids: CASSSQTGSNQPQHF. As DNA, the CDR3 is TGTGCCAGCAGCTCCCAGACAGGGAGCAATCAGCCCCAGCATTTT.